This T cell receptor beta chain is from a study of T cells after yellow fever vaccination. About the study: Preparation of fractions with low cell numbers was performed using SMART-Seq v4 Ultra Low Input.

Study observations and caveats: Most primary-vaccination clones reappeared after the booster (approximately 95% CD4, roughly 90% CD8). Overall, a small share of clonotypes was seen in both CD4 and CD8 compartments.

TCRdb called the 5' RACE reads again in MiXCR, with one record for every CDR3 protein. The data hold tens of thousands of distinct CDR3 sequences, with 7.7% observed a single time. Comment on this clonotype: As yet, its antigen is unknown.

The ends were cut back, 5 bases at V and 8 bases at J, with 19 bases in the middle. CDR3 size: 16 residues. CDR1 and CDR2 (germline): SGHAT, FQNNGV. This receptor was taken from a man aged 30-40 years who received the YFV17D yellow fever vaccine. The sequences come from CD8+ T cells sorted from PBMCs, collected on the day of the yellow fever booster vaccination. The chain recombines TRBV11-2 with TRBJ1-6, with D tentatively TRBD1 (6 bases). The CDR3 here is CASSPWDTQGDSPLHF. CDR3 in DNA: TGTGCCAGCAGCCCGTGGGACACCCAAGGAGATTCACCCCTCCACTTT.